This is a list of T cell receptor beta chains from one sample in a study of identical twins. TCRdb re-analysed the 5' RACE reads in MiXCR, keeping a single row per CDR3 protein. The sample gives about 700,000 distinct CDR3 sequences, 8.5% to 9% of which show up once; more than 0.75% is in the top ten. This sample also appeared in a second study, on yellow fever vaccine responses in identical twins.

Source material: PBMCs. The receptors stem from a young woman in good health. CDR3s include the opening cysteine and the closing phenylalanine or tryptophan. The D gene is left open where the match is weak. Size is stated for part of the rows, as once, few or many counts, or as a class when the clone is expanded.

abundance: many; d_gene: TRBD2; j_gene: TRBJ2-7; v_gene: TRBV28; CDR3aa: CASSRRSQRDYYEQYF; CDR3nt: TGTGCCAGCAGTAGGAGGTCCCAAAGGGACTACTACGAGCAGTACTTC
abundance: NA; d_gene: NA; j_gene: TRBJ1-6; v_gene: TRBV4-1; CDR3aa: CASSHFKGGDSPLHF; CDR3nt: TGCGCCAGCAGCCATTTTAAGGGGGGTGATTCACCCCTCCACTTT
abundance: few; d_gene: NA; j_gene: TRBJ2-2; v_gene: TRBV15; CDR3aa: CATSRGRIGELFF; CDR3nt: TGTGCCACCAGCAGAGGCCGTATCGGGGAGCTGTTTTTT
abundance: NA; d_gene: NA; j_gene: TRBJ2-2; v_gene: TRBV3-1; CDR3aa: CASSQEIAGELFF; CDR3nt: TGTGCCAGCAGCCAAGAGATTGCCGGGGAGCTGTTTTTT
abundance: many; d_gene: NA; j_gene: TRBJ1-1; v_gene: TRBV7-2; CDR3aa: CASSFSVNTEAFF; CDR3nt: TGTGCCAGCAGCTTTTCAGTGAACACTGAAGCTTTCTTT
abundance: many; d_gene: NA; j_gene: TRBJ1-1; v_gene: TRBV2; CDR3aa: CASSEGDSLNTEAFF; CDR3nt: TGTGCCAGCAGTGAGGGGGACTCGCTTAACACTGAAGCTTTCTTT
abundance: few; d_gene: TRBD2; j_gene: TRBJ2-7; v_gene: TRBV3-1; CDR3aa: CASSPLAGDNEQYF; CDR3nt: TGTGCCAGCAGCCCACTAGCGGGAGATAACGAGCAGTACTTC
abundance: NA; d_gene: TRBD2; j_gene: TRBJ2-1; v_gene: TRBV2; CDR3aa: CASRWTSGGNEQFF; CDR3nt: TGTGCCAGCAGATGGACTAGCGGGGGCAATGAGCAGTTCTTC
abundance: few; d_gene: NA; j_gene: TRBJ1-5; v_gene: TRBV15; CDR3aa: CATSREGVFEGHQPQHF; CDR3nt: TGTGCCACCAGCAGAGAAGGGGTTTTCGAGGGACATCAGCCCCAGCATTTT
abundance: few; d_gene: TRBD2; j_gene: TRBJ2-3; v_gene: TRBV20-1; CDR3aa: CSPRRGVHTDTQYF; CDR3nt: TGCAGCCCAAGGCGGGGGGTACACACAGATACGCAGTATTTT
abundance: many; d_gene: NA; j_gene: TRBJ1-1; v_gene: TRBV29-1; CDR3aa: CSVESQAGTEAFF; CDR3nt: TGCAGCGTTGAATCCCAGGCTGGTACTGAAGCTTTCTTT
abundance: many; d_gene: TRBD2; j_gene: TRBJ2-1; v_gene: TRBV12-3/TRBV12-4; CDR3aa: CASRGTSGSNEQFF; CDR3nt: TGTGCCAGCAGGGGGACTAGCGGGAGCAATGAGCAGTTCTTC
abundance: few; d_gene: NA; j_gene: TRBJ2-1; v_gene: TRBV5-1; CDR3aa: CASKKGSSYNEQFF; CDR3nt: TGCGCCAGTAAGAAGGGAAGCTCCTACAATGAGCAGTTCTTC
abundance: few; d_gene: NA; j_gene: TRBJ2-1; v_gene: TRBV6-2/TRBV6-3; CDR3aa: CASSYDTDFPNEQFF; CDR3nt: TGTGCCAGCAGTTACGATACGGATTTCCCCAATGAGCAGTTCTTC
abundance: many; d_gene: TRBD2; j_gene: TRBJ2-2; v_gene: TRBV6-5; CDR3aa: CASSYRLAGVTGELFF; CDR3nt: TGTGCCAGCAGTTACCGGTTAGCGGGAGTCACCGGGGAGCTGTTTTTT
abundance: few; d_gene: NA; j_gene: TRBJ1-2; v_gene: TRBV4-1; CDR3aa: CASSQDRDSSANYGYTF; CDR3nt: TGCGCCAGCAGCCAAGATCGAGACAGTTCAGCTAACTATGGCTACACCTTC
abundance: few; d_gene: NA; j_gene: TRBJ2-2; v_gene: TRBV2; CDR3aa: CASTTGFSNTGELFF; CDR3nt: TGTGCCAGCACCACAGGTTTCTCGAACACCGGGGAGCTGTTTTTT
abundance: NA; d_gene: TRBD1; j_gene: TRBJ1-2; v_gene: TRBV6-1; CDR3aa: CASRETGFSYGYTF; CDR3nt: TGTGCCAGCAGAGAGACAGGGTTCAGCTATGGCTACACCTTC
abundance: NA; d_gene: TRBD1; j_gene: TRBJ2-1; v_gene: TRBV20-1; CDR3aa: CSARSGDRWGLDNERFF; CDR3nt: TGCAGTGCTAGATCTGGGGACAGGTGGGGTCTGGACAATGAGCGGTTCTTC
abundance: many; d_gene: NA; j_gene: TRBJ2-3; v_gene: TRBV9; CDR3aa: CASDTDPGADTQYF; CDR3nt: TGTGCCAGCGATACAGACCCCGGTGCAGATACGCAGTATTTT
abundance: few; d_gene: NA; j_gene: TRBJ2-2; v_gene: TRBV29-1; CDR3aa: CSVEWPRTGELFF; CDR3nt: TGCAGCGTTGAATGGCCCCGGACCGGGGAGCTGTTTTTT
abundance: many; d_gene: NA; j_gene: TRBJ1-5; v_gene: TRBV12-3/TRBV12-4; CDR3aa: CASSRAVDQPQHF; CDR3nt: TGTGCCAGCAGTCGGGCAGTTGACCAGCCCCAGCATTTT
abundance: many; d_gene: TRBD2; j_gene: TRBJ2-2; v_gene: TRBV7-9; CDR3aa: CASSLFGLAANTGELFF; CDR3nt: TGTGCCAGCAGCTTATTTGGGCTAGCGGCTAACACCGGGGAGCTGTTTTTT
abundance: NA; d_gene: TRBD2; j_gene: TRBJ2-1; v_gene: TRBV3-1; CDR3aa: CASSQVGGTSGGNIQFF; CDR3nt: TGTGCCAGCAGCCAAGTGGGTGGGACTAGCGGGGGGAATATTCAGTTCTTC
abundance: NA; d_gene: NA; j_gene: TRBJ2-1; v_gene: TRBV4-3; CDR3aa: CASSQEYENEQFF; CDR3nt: TGCGCCAGCAGCCAAGAGTACGAAAATGAGCAGTTCTTC
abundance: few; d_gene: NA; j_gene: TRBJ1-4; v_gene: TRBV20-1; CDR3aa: CSARDMGGEEKLFF; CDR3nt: TGCAGTGCTAGAGATATGGGGGGCGAGGAAAAACTGTTTTTT
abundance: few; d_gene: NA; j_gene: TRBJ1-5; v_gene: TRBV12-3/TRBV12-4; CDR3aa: CASSLLQGQPQHF; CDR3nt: TGTGCCAGCAGTTTGTTGCAGGGACAGCCCCAGCATTTT
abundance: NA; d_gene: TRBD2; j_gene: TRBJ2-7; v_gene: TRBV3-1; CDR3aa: CASTSGGVYEQYF; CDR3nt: TGTGCCAGCACCAGCGGGGGAGTCTACGAGCAGTACTTC
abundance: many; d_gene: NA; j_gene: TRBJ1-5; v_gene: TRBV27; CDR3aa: CASGSSSHQPQHF; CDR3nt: TGTGCCAGCGGTTCCTCTTCCCATCAGCCCCAGCATTTT
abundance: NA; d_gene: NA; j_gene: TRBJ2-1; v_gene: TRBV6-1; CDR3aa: CASCWGGAGANEQFF; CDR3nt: TGTGCCAGCTGCTGGGGTGGGGCAGGGGCCAATGAGCAGTTCTTC
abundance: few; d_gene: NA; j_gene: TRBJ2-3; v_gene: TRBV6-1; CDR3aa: CASSEEGWDTQYF; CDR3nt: TGTGCCAGCAGTGAAGAGGGCTGGGATACGCAGTATTTT
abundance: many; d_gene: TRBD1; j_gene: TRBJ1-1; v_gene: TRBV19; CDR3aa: CASYPLGQGAEAFF; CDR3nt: TGTGCCAGTTACCCCCTTGGACAGGGCGCTGAAGCTTTCTTT
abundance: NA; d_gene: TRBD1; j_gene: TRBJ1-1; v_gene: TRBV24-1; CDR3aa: CATSDSGTGKGNTEAFF; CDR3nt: TGTGCCACCAGTGATTCCGGGACAGGAAAAGGGAACACTGAAGCTTTCTTT
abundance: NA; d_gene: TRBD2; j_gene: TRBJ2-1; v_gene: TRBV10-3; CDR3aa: CAISGPTSGGNEQFF; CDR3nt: TGTGCCATCAGTGGCCCGACTAGCGGGGGCAATGAGCAGTTCTTC
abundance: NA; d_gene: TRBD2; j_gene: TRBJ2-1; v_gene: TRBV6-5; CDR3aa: CASSYSSGSNEQFF; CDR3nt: TGTGCCAGCAGTTACTCGAGCGGGAGCAATGAGCAGTTCTTC
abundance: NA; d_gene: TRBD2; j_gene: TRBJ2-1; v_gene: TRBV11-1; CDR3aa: CASSGGWLPGTSGERYNEQFF; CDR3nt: TGTGCCAGCAGCGGGGGTTGGTTACCCGGGACTAGCGGGGAGAGGTACAATGAGCAGTTCTTC
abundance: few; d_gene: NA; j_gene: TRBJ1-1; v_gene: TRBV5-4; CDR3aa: CASSSRGGRTEAFF; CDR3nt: TGTGCCAGCAGCTCGCGCGGAGGCAGGACTGAAGCTTTCTTT
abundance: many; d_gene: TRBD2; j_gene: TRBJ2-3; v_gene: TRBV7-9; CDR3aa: CASSNSGGPDTQYF; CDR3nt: TGTGCCAGCAGCAATTCGGGGGGGCCCGATACGCAGTATTTT
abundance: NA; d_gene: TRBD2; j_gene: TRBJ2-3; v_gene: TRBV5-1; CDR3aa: CASSLSRAGGPADTQYF; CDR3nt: TGCGCCAGCAGCTTGAGTCGGGCGGGAGGGCCCGCAGATACGCAGTATTTT
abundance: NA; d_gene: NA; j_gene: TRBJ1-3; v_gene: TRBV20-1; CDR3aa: CSASPTVSGNTIYF; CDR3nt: TGCAGTGCTAGCCCGACAGTCTCTGGAAACACCATATATTTT
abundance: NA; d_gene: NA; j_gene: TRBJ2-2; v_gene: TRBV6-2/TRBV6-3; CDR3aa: CASSYWGVAANTGELFF; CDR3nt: TGTGCCAGCAGTTATTGGGGGGTAGCGGCGAACACCGGGGAGCTGTTTTTT
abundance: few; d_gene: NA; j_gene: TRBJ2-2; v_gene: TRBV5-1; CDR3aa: CASSWGETGELFF; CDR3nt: TGCGCCAGCAGCTGGGGGGAAACCGGGGAGCTGTTTTTT
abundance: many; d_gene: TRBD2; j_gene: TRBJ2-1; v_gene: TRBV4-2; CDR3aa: CASSQGMLGLAAGEQFF; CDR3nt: TGTGCCAGCAGCCAAGGAATGTTGGGACTAGCGGCGGGTGAGCAGTTCTTC
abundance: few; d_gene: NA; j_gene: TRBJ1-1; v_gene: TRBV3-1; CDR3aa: CASSRAGANTEAFF; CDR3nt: TGTGCCAGCAGCCGGGCAGGGGCGAACACTGAAGCTTTCTTT
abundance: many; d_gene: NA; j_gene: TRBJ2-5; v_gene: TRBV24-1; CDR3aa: CATSDPGDPQETQYF; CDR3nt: TGTGCCACCAGTGATCCCGGGGATCCCCAAGAGACCCAGTACTTC
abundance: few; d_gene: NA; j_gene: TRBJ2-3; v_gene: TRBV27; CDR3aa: CASSSSTGTDTQYF; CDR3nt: NA
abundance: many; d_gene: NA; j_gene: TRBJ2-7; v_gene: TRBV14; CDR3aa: CASSPRYTHEQYF; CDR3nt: TGTGCCAGCAGCCCCAGGTATACTCACGAGCAGTACTTC
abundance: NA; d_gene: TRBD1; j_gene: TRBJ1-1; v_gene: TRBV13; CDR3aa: CASSLYRGANTEAFF; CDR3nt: TGTGCCAGCAGCTTATACAGGGGGGCGAACACTGAAGCTTTCTTT
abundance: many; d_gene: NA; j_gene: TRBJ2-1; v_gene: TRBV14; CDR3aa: CASSRFSGESSYNEQFF; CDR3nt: TGTGCCAGCAGCCGATTTAGCGGTGAGAGCTCCTACAATGAGCAGTTCTTC
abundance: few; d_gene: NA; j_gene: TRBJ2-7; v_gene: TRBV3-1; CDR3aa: CASGLDRREQYF; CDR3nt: TGTGCCAGCGGATTAGACAGGAGAGAGCAGTACTTC
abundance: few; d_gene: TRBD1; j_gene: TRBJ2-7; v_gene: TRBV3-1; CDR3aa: CASRLGTVSEQYF; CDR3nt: TGTGCCAGCAGGCTAGGGACAGTTAGCGAGCAGTACTTC
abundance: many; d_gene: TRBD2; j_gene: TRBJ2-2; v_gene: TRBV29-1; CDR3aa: CSVGGLAGLGELFF; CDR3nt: TGCAGCGTTGGTGGACTAGCGGGGCTCGGGGAGCTGTTTTTT
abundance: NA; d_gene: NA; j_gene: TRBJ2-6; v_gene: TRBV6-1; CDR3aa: CASNRNREEAGANVLTF; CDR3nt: TGTGCCAGCAATAGGAACAGGGAAGAGGCTGGGGCCAACGTCCTGACTTTC
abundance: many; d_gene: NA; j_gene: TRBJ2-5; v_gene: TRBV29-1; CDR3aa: CSVEERTQYF; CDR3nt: TGCAGCGTTGAAGAACGGACCCAGTACTTC
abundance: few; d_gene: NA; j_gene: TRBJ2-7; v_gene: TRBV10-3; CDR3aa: CAIGGLDVTEQYF; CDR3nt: TGTGCCATCGGGGGGCTAGATGTGACCGAGCAGTACTTC